The 32 T cell receptor beta chains below come from one sample, sequenced in a study of Ad26.COV2.S vaccination and SARS-CoV-2 variants. Treatment specified: roughly 19 received Ad26.COV2.S at low or high dose, single or two shots; 5 received placebo; per-sample allocation not given. Samples analyzed were those drawn on day 63 after the first vaccine or placebo injection. Data came from immunoSEQ multiplex PCR; TCRdb stores just in-frame clones and leaves some out. The sample contains 410,000 or so clones, approximately 90% of which appear only once. The sample was peripheral blood, taken in a trial of Ad26.COV2.S vaccine versus placebo. These receptor sequences come from a person between 18 and 60 years old who received the Ad26.COV2.S COVID-19 vaccine or a placebo.

This clone was picked up a small number of times. The chain employs TRBV2 and TRBJ2-1; D possibly corresponds to TRBD2 (6 bases). Germline CDR1 SNHLY, CDR2 FYNNEI. The CDR3 is 13 residues long. V lost 7 bases to trimming and J lost 7 bases, with 14 bases between them. The CDR3 sequence: CASNAQGLNEQFF. CDR3 DNA sequence: TGTGCCAGCAACGCCCAGGGACTGAATGAGCAGTTCTTC.

The chain carries TRBV5-6 and TRBJ1-2, with TRBD1 as a possible D gene (6 bases). Germline V lookup: CDR1 SGHDT, CDR2 YYEEEE. The CDR3 runs 13 residues. The CDR3 sequence is CGTAPGGTGGYTF. For the CDR3, the DNA is TGTGGGACAGCCCCCGGGGGGACCGGAGGGTACACCTTC.

This rearrangement joins TRBV7-9 to TRBJ2-1; D gene ambiguous. The length of the CDR3 is 14 residues. Trimming removed 2 bases at V and 5 bases at J, with 10 bases between. CDR1 is SEHNR, CDR2 FQNEAQ, per germline (reference sequence). This CDR3 reads CASSLTSSDNEQFF. DNA for the CDR3: TGTGCCAGCAGCTTAACGTCTAGTGACAATGAGCAGTTCTTC.

The chain is built from TRBV27 and TRBJ2-1; 7 nucleotides agree with TRBD1. V gave up 7 bases and J gave up 5 bases; unmatched junction bases: 5. This CDR3 has 13 residues. CDR1 MNHEY and CDR2 SMNVEV come from the germline V gene (reference sequence). The CDR3 nucleotides are TGTGCCAGCAACCCACAGGGGAACAATGAGCAGTTCTTC. It yields the protein CASNPQGNNEQFF.

This chain connects TRBV10-3 to TRBJ1-1; weak D call: TRBD1 (6 bases). The CDR3 contains 11 residues. Germline V gene data show CDR1 as ENHRY and CDR2 as SYGVKD. The CDR3 nucleotides are TGTGCAGGCGGGGGGCCCACTGAAGCTTTCTTT. Its protein product is CAGGGPTEAFF.

The rearrangement joins TRBV5-5 to TRBJ2-7; no reliable D call. The CDR3 spans 13 residues. Trimming removed 0 bases from V and 3 bases from J, with 7 bases in between. Germline CDR1 reads SGHKS; CDR2 reads YYEKEE (reference sequence). DNA of the CDR3: TGTGCCAGCAGCTTGGTGCCAAGCTACGAGCAGTACTTC. It encodes CASSLVPSYEQYF.

The J gene is TRBJ2-1, the V gene TRBV6-2 or TRBV6-3; D is possibly TRBD2 (7 bases). The CDR3 extends over 17 amino acids. V lost 2 bases, J lost 2 bases, and 16 bases lay in between. Germline V gene lookup returns CDR1 MNHEY and CDR2 SVGEGT. CDR3 loop: CASSYHLWGGPYNEQFF. CDR3 nucleotides: TGTGCCAGCAGTTACCACCTTTGGGGGGGGCCCTACAATGAGCAGTTCTTC.

The V call is TRBV15, the J call TRBJ1-2; unclear D gene. The germline V and J ends were trimmed by 6 bases and 7 bases, with 12 bases remaining between them. The germline gives CDR1 LNHNV, CDR2 YYDKDF (reference sequence). The CDR3 length is 12 residues. CDR3 in amino acids: CATSSDTFGYTF. The CDR3 DNA follows: TGTGCCACCAGTAGCGACACTTTTGGCTACACCTTC.

The chain is built from TRBV7-2 and TRBJ1-1; 12 bases agree with TRBD1. CDR3 length equals 16 residues. The germline gives CDR1 SGHTA, CDR2 FQGNSA. J lost 4 bases, V lost 4 bases, and 7 bases had no gene match. The CDR3 sequence: CASSSGTGGFVTEAFF. The DNA for the CDR3 is TGTGCCAGCAGCTCGGGGACAGGGGGCTTCGTCACTGAAGCTTTCTTT. The complete variable domain, with remaining parts taken from reference TRBV7-2 and TRBJ1-1, reads GAGVSQSPSNKVTEKGKDVELRCDPISGHTALYWYRQSLGQGLEFLIYFQGNSAPDKSGLPSDRFSAERTGGSVSTLTIQRTQQEDSAVYLCASSSGTGGFVTEAFFGQGTRLTVV.

This sequence joins TRBV10-1 and TRBJ2-7; D is uncertain. CDR1 is WNHNN and CDR2 is SYGVQD in the germline V gene (reference sequence). Trimming pared 4 bases from V and 3 bases from J, leaving 13 bases between. CDR3 length: 14 amino acids. CDR3: CASSGDPLGYEQYF. In DNA, the CDR3 is TGCGCCAGCAGTGGGGATCCATTGGGCTACGAGCAGTACTTC.

This chain joins TRBV27 and TRBJ2-2; D unresolved. This CDR3 is built from 16 residues. CDR1 MNHEY and CDR2 SMNVEV come from the germline V gene (reference sequence). Trimming left V 3 bases short and J 4 bases short, with 15 bases between. The DNA of the CDR3 is TGTGCCAGCAGTTTTTCCCCCCTCCCGGGCACCGGGGAGCTGTTTTTT. It yields the protein CASSFSPLPGTGELFF.

The CDR3 is CASSQEKFLSGNTIYF. The CDR3 DNA reads as TGTGCCAGCAGCCAAGAGAAGTTTTTATCTGGAAACACCATATATTTT. V gene TRBV4-2 combines with J gene TRBJ1-3; no reliable D call. The V end was cut by 0 bases, the J end by 1 base, with 10 bases between. The CDR3 has 16 amino acids. Germline CDR1 and CDR2: LGHNA and YNFKEQ.

This clone turned up a few times. The V and J genes are TRBV9 and TRBJ1-1; TRBD1 might be the D (6 bases). Deletions cut 3 bases from V and 1 base from J, with 16 bases between. Germline CDR1 SGDLS, CDR2 YYNGEE. The CDR3 spans 16 residues. CDR3 protein: CASSDMKGTRNTEAFF. CDR3 DNA sequence: TGTGCCAGCAGCGATATGAAGGGGACACGGAACACTGAAGCTTTCTTT.

V is TRBV6-2 or TRBV6-3 and J is TRBJ1-1; D is uncertain. Germline V gene sequence: CDR1 MNHEY, CDR2 SVGEGT. Between the trimmed V and J ends, which lost 6 bases and 4 bases, there was a span of 12 bases. The CDR3 consists of 13 residues. The CDR3 DNA follows: TGTGCCAGCAGCGTGGATCGTGGCACTGAAGCTTTCTTT. Its protein is CASSVDRGTEAFF.

The chain carries TRBV11-2 and TRBJ1-3, with D tentatively TRBD1 (5 bases). Germline CDR1 SGHAT, CDR2 FQNNGV. The CDR3 is made up of 15 amino acids. Trimming shortened V by 7 bases and J by 0 bases, and 13 bases separated the two germline ends. CDR3 loop: CASNRDRSSGNTIYF. CDR3 DNA: TGTGCCAGCAACAGAGACAGAAGCTCTGGAAACACCATATATTTT.

The V gene is TRBV7-9, the J gene TRBJ1-3, with D perhaps TRBD1 (5 bases). The CDR3 is made up of 17 amino acids. V was shortened by 5 bases and J by 2 bases, with 19 bases between the two germline ends. Germline V CDR1 and CDR2: SEHNR, FQNEAQ (reference sequence). This chain's CDR3 is CASSISHPGYPGNTIYF. In DNA, the CDR3 is TGTGCCAGCAGCATCTCCCACCCAGGGTACCCTGGAAACACCATATATTTT.

The V and J genes are TRBV10-3 and TRBJ1-2; TRBD1 might be the D (5 bases). The CDR3 is 13 amino acids. CDR1 and CDR2 from the germline V gene are ENHRY and SYGVKD. V dropped 6 bases and J dropped 4 bases, with 12 bases sitting between them. CDR3 DNA: TGTGCCATCAGCGGGACCGGGCTCTATGGCTACACCTTC. It codes for CAISGTGLYGYTF.

This clone was counted once. CDR3 in DNA: TGTGCCAGCAGCTCGTCAGCCAAAATGAACACTGAAGCTTTCTTT. Protein sequence: CASSSSAKMNTEAFF. The V gene is TRBV7-9, the J gene TRBJ1-1, with D uncertain. Per the germline V gene, CDR1 is SEHNR and CDR2 is FQNEAQ (reference sequence). V gave up 4 bases and J gave up 0 bases, with 12 bases separating them. The CDR3 loop spans 15 amino acids.

The DNA for the CDR3 is TGTGCCACCAGCAGAGATGGGACGGCTGAATCCGGCGAGCAGTACTTC. Residues: CATSRDGTAESGEQYF. This chain links TRBV15 with TRBJ2-7, with D tentatively TRBD1 or TRBD2 (5 bases each). The CDR3 consists of 16 residues. The ends were cut back, 0 bases at V and 6 bases at J, with 18 bases in the middle. Looked up from germline, CDR1 is LNHNV and CDR2 is YYDKDF (reference sequence).

The gene calls are TRBV7-9 and TRBJ2-7; D call uncertain. In germline, CDR1 is SEHNR, CDR2 FQNEAQ (reference sequence). Between the trimmed V and J ends, which lost 5 bases and 0 bases, there was a span of 5 bases. The CDR3 consists of 12 residues. The CDR3 sequence: CASSRSSYEQYF. The CDR3 DNA follows: TGTGCCAGCAGCCGTTCCTCCTACGAGCAGTACTTC. The variable domain in full, completed from reference TRBV7-9 and TRBJ2-7, reads DTGVSQNPRHKITKRGQNVTFRCDPISEHNRLYWYRQTLGQGPEFLTYFQNEAQLEKSRLLSDRFSAERPKGSFSTLEIQRTEQGDSAMYLCASSRSSYEQYFGPGTRLTVT.

This clone has just one count. The chain employs TRBV7-8 and TRBJ1-1; a weak D match, TRBD1 (6 bases). The germline V gene has CDR1 SGHVS and CDR2 FQNEAQ. The length of the CDR3 is 18 residues. V was trimmed by 7 bases and J by 0 bases, leaving 24 bases between them. This chain's CDR3 is CASTLGQTLSGVNTEAFF. As DNA, the CDR3 is TGTGCCAGCACCCTAGGACAGACCCTCTCTGGGGTGAACACTGAAGCTTTCTTT. The full variable domain, completed using reference TRBV7-8 and TRBJ1-1, is GAGVSQSPRYKVAKRGQDVALRCDPISGHVSLFWYQQALGQGPEFLTYFQNEAQLDKSGLPSDRFFAERPEGSVSTLKIQRTQQEDSAVYLCASTLGQTLSGVNTEAFFGQGTRLTVV.

The J gene is TRBJ1-5, the V gene TRBV28; D gene unclear. Deletions cut 2 bases from V and 2 bases from J, with 10 bases between. Germline CDR1 and CDR2: MDHEN and SYDVKM. The CDR3 loop spans 15 amino acids. CDR3 residues: CASSLLGLGNQPQHF. The CDR3 DNA follows: TGTGCCAGCAGTTTACTAGGGTTGGGCAATCAGCCCCAGCATTTT.

This clone was seen only a few times. This chain joins TRBV3-1 (or the pseudogene TRBV3-2) and TRBJ1-1; no definite D call. Germline CDR1 reads LGHDT; CDR2 reads YNNKEL (reference sequence). Trimming removed 1 base from V and 8 bases from J, with 8 bases in between. The CDR3 consists of 12 residues. The CDR3 sequence is CASSQAGSEAFF. DNA for the CDR3: TGTGCCAGCAGCCAAGCGGGGAGCGAAGCTTTCTTT.

The chain recombines TRBV28 with TRBJ1-2; 10 nucleotides line up with TRBD1. Unmatched junction bases numbered 6, after V lost 5 bases and J lost 3 bases. Germline values: CDR1 MDHEN, CDR2 SYDVKM. The CDR3 is 15 residues long. The CDR3 here is CASSTGTGVDYGYTF. The CDR3 DNA sequence: TGTGCCAGCAGTACCGGGACAGGGGTCGACTATGGCTACACCTTC.

The V and J genes are TRBV30 and TRBJ2-5; 8 bases line up with TRBD1. Germline CDR1 reads GTSNPN; CDR2 reads SVGIG (reference sequence). There are 14 residues in the CDR3. V lost 0 bases to trimming and J lost 5 bases; unmatched junction nucleotides: 5. CDR3 nucleotide sequence: TGTGCCTGGAGTGTACAGGGGGGATGGGAGACCCAGTACTTC. Its translation: CAWSVQGGWETQYF.

The chain is built from TRBV5-8 and TRBJ1-3; D call uncertain. Germline V lookup: CDR1 SGHTS, CDR2 YDEGEE. This CDR3 has 15 amino acids. The V gene lost 0 bases and the J gene lost 0 bases, with 7 bases spanning the gap. DNA for the CDR3: TGTGCCAGCAGCTTGGGGGCCGTCTCTGGAAACACCATATATTTT. Its protein product is CASSLGAVSGNTIYF.

The J gene is TRBJ2-3, the V gene TRBV11-3; D is possibly TRBD1 (6 bases). The CDR3 runs 15 residues. Trimming pared 3 bases from V and 3 bases from J, leaving 13 bases between. Germline V CDR1 and CDR2: SGHNT, YENEEA. The CDR3 loop reads CASSLEYRETDTQYF. DNA for the CDR3: TGTGCCAGCAGCTTGGAGTACAGGGAGACAGATACGCAGTATTTT.

This chain uses TRBV6-1 with TRBJ2-5; 9 positions agree with TRBD2. The CDR3 spans 16 residues. V shed 2 bases and J 6 bases; nucleotides not matched to a gene: 10. From germline, CDR1 is MNHNS and CDR2 SASEGT. CDR3: CASSETRAGGLKTQYF. CDR3 coding DNA: TGTGCCAGCAGTGAAACCCGAGCGGGGGGCCTGAAGACCCAGTACTTC.

This clone was detected once. The CDR3 is CASSYGTGDAFF. CDR3 nucleotides: TGTGCCAGCAGTTACGGGACAGGGGACGCTTTCTTT. This rearrangement joins TRBV6-2 or TRBV6-3 to TRBJ1-1; 10 bases agree with TRBD1. The V gene end was trimmed by 2 bases and the J gene end by 11 bases; junction bases not matched to a gene: 2. There are 12 residues in the CDR3. CDR1 is MNHEY, CDR2 SVGEGT, per germline.

The V gene is TRBV9, the J gene TRBJ2-2, with TRBD2 matching over 10 bases. Per the germline V gene, CDR1 is SGDLS and CDR2 is YYNGEE. Germline trimming cut 3 bases from V and 4 bases from J; bases unmatched to any gene: 6. CDR3 length: 16 amino acids. The CDR3 DNA reads TGTGCCAGCAGCGGAAATCTAGCGGGGGTCACCGGGGAGCTGTTTTTT. Its protein is CASSGNLAGVTGELFF.

The chain uses TRBV4-1 and TRBJ1-4; 7 bases match TRBD1. The CDR3 has 15 amino acids. Germline V gene lookup returns CDR1 MGHRA and CDR2 YSYEKL. The V and J ends lost 1 base and 6 bases, in that order; junction bases with no gene match: 5. The CDR3 reads CASSQGRGLDEKLFF. DNA for the CDR3: TGCGCCAGCAGCCAAGGGAGGGGGCTGGATGAAAAACTGTTTTTT.

V and J are TRBV29-1 and TRBJ1-1; D might be TRBD1 (6 bases). The CDR3 spans 15 residues. The germline V gene encodes CDR1 SQVTM and CDR2 ANQGSEA. V shed 1 base and J shed 2 bases, with 14 bases lying between them. The DNA of the CDR3 is TGCAGCGTTGAAGGGACAGATGAAGGAAACACTGAAGCTTTCTTT. Translating it yields CSVEGTDEGNTEAFF.